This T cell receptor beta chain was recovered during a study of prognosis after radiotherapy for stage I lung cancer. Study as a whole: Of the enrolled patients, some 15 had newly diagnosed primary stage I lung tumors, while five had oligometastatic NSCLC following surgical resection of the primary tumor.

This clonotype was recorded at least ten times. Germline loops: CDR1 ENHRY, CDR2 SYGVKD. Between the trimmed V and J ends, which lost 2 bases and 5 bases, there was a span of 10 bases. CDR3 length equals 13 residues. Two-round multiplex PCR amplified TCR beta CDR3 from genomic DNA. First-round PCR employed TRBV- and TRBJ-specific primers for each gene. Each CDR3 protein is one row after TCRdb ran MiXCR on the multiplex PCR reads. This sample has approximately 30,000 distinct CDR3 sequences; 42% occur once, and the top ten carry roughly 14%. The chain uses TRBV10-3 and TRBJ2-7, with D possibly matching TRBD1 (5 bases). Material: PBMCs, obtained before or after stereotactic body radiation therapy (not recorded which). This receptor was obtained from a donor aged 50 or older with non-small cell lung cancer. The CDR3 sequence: CAISEGQGHEQYF. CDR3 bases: TGTGCCATCAGTGAGGGGCAGGGCCACGAGCAGTACTTC.